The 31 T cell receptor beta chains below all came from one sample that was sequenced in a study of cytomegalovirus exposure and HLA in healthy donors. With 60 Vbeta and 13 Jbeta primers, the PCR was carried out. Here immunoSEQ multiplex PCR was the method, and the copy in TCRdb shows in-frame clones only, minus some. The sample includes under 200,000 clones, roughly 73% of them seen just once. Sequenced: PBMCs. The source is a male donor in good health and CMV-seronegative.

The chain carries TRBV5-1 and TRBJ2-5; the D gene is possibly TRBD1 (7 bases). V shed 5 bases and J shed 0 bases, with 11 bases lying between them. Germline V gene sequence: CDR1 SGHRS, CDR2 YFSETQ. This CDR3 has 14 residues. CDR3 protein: CASRRDRDQETQYF. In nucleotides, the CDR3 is TGCGCCAGCAGGCGGGACAGAGACCAAGAGACCCAGTACTTC.

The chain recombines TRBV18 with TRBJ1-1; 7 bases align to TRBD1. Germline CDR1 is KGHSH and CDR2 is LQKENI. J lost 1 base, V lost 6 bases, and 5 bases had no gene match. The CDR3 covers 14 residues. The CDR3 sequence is CASSSGGSNTEAFF. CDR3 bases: TGTGCCAGCTCTTCAGGGGGGTCGAACACTGAAGCTTTCTTT.

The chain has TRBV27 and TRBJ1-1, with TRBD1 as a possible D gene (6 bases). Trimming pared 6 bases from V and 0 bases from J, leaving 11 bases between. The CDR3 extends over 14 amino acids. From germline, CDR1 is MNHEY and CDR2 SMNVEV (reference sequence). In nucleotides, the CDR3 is TGTGCCAGCAGCAAGACAGGAATGAACACTGAAGCTTTCTTT. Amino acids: CASSKTGMNTEAFF.

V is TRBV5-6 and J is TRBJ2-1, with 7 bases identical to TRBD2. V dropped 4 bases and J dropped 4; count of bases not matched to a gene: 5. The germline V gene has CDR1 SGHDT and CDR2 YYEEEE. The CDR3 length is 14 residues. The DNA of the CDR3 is TGTGCCAGCAGCCAGCGGGATTTGTACAATGAGCAGTTCTTC. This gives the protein CASSQRDLYNEQFF.

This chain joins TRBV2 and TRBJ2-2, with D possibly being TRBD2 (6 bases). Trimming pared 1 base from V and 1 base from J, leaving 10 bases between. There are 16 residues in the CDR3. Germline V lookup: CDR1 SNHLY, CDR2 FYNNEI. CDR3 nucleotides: TGTGCCAGCAGTGAAGGCGGGGCCCAGAACACCGGGGAGCTGTTTTTT. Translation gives CASSEGGAQNTGELFF. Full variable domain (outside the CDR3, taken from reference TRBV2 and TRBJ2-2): EPEVTQTPSHQVTQMGQEVILRCVPISNHLYFYWYRQILGQKVEFLVSFYNNEISEKSEIFDDQFSVERPDGSNFTLKIRSTKLEDSAMYFCASSEGGAQNTGELFFGEGSRLTVL.

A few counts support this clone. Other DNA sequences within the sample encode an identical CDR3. The DNA of the CDR3 is TGCGCCAGCAGCCTTCAAGAGACCCAGTACTTC. It translates to CASSLQETQYF. V gene TRBV5-1 combines with J gene TRBJ2-5, with D hard to call. V dropped 4 bases and J dropped 2 bases, with 3 bases sitting between them. Germline V gene sequence: CDR1 SGHRS, CDR2 YFSETQ. The CDR3 runs 11 residues. The full variable domain, with the rest looked up from reference TRBV5-1 and TRBJ2-5, is KAGVTQTPRYLIKTRGQQVTLSCSPISGHRSVSWYQQTPGQGLQFLFEYFSETQRNKGNFPGRFSGRQFSNSRSEMNVSTLELGDSALYLCASSLQETQYFGPGTRLLVL.

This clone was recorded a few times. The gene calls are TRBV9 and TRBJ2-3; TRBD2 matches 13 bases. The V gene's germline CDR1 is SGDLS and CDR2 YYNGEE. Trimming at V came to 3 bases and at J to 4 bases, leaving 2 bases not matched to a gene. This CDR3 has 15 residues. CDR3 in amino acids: CASSAGTSGADTQYF. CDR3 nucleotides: TGTGCCAGCAGCGCCGGGACTAGCGGGGCAGATACGCAGTATTTT.

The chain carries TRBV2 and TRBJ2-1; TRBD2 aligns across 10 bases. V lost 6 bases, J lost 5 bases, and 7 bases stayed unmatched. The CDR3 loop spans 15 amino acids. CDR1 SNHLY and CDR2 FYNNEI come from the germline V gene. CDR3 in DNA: TGTGCCAGCAGGCGCGGGACTAGCGATGACAATGAGCAGTTCTTC. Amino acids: CASRRGTSDDNEQFF.

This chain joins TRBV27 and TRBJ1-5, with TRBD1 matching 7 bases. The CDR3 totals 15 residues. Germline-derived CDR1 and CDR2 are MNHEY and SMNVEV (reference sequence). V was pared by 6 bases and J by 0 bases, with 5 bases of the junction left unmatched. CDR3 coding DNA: TGTGCCAGCAGAACCGGGACAGATAGCAATCAGCCCCAGCATTTT. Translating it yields CASRTGTDSNQPQHF.

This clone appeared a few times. CDR3: CASSVGVAGRTREQFF. CDR3 nucleotides: TGTGCCAGCAGCGTAGGAGTAGCGGGACGAACGCGAGAGCAGTTCTTC. The rearrangement links TRBV9 to TRBJ2-1; 8 bases match TRBD2. Germline trimming cut 0 bases from V and 10 bases from J; bases unmatched to any gene: 12. The germline CDR1 and CDR2 sequences are SGDLS and YYNGEE. This CDR3 spans 16 amino acids.

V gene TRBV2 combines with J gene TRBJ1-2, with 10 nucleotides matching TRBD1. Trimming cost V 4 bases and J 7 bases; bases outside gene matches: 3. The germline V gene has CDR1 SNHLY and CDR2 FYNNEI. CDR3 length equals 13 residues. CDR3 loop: CASSARQGAGYTF. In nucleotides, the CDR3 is TGTGCCAGCAGTGCAAGACAGGGGGCTGGCTACACCTTC.

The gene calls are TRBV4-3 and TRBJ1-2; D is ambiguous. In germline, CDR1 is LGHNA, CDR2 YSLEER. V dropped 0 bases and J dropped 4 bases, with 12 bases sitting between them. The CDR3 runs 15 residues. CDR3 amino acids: CASSQDPGTLYGYTF. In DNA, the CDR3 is TGCGCCAGCAGCCAAGATCCAGGTACCCTCTATGGCTACACCTTC.

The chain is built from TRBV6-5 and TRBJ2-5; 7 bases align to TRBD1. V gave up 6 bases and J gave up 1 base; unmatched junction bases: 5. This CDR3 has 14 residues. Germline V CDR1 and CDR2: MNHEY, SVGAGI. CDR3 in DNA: TGTGCCAGCAGCCTCGGGACAGTCCAAGAGACCCAGTACTTC. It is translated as CASSLGTVQETQYF.

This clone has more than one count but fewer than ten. The CDR3, as DNA: TGTGCCAGCAGTGACTCTTCTAGCGGGGGGGCCGAGACCGGGGAGCTGTTTTTT. As protein: CASSDSSSGGAETGELFF. The genes are TRBV6-4 and TRBJ2-2; TRBD2 matches 12 bases. Germline trimming cut 0 bases from V and 5 bases from J; bases unmatched to any gene: 7. This CDR3 has 18 amino acids. The germline gives CDR1 MRHNA, CDR2 SNTAGT.

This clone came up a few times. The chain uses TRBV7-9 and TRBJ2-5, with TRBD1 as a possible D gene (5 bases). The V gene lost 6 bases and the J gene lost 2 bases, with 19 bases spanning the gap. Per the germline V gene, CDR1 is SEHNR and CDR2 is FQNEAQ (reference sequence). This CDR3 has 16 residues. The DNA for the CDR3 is TGTGCCAGCAGTCCCCCCGTTAGGGGTGAGCAAGAGACCCAGTACTTC. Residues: CASSPPVRGEQETQYF.

The CDR3 protein is CASSKGGEGFVNTEAFF. CDR3 in DNA: TGTGCCAGCAGCAAAGGGGGGGAGGGTTTCGTGAACACTGAAGCTTTCTTT. The V and J genes are TRBV21-1 and TRBJ1-1. TRBV21-1 is annotated as a pseudogene. The CDR3 has 17 amino acids.

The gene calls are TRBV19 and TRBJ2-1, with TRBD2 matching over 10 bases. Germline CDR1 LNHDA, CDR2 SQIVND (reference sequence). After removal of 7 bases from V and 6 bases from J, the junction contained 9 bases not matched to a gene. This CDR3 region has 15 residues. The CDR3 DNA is TGTGCCAGTAACCACCCTAGCGGGAGCCTCAATGAGCAGTTCTTC. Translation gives CASNHPSGSLNEQFF.

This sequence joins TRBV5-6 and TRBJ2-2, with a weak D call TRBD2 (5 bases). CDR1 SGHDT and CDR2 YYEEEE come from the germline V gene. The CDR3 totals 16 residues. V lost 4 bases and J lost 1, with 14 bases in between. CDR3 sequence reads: CASSQTRLQNTGELFF. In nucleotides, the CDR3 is TGTGCCAGCAGCCAGACTCGACTACAGAACACCGGGGAGCTGTTTTTT. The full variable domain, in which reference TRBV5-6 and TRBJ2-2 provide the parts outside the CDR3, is DAGVTQSPTHLIKTRGQQVTLRCSPKSGHDTVSWYQQALGQGPQFIFQYYEEEERQRGNFPDRFSGHQFPNYSSELNVNALLLGDSALYLCASSQTRLQNTGELFFGEGSRLTVL.

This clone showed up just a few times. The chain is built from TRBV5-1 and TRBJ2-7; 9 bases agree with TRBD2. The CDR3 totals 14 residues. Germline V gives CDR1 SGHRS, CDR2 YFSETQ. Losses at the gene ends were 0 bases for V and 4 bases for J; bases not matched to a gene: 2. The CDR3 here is CASSLDLAGYEQYF. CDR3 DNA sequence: TGCGCCAGCAGCTTGGACCTAGCGGGGTACGAGCAGTACTTC.

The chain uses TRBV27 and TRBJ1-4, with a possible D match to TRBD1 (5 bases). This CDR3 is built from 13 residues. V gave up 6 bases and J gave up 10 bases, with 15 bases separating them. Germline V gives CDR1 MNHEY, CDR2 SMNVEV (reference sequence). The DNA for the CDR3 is TGTGCCAGCAGCCCCGGGGGACGAACAAAACTGTTTTTT. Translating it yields CASSPGGRTKLFF.

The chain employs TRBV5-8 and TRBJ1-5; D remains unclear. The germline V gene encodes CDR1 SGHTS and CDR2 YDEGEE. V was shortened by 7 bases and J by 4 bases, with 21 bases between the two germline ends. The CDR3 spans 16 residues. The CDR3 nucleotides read TGTGCCAGCGAGATCTTAGGACTGCGGCAAAATCAGCCCCAGCATTTT. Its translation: CASEILGLRQNQPQHF. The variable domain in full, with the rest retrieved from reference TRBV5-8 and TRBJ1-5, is EAGVTQSPTHLIKTRGQQATLRCSPISGHTSVYWYQQALGLGLQFLLWYDEGEERNRGNFPPRFSGRQFPNYSSELNVNALELEDSALYLCASEILGLRQNQPQHFGDGTRLSIL.

The CDR3 sequence is CASRTGGQPQHF. The CDR3 nucleotides are TGTGCCAGCAGAACAGGGGGTCAGCCCCAGCATTTT. V usage is TRBV28 and J usage is TRBJ1-5; 8 nucleotides agree with TRBD1. This CDR3 contains 12 residues. Germline CDR1 MDHEN, CDR2 SYDVKM. V lost 6 bases and J lost 6; bases outside the gene matches: 1.

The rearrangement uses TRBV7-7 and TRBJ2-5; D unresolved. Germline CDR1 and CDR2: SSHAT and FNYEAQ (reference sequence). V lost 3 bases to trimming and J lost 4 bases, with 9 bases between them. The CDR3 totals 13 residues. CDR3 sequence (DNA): TGTGCCAGCAGCTTCACAGTCGCAGAGACCCAGTACTTC. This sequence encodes CASSFTVAETQYF. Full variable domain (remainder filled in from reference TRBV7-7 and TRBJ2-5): GAGVSQSPRYKVTKRGQDVTLRCDPISSHATLYWYQQALGQGPEFLTYFNYEAQPDKSGLPSDRFSAERPEGSISTLTIQRTEQRDSAMYRCASSFTVAETQYFGPGTRLLVL.

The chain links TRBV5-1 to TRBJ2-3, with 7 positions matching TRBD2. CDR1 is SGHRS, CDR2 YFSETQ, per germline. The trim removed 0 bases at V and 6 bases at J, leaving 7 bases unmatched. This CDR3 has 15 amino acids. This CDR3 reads CASSLEGGGGDTQYF. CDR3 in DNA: TGCGCCAGCAGCTTGGAAGGTGGGGGAGGGGATACGCAGTATTTT.

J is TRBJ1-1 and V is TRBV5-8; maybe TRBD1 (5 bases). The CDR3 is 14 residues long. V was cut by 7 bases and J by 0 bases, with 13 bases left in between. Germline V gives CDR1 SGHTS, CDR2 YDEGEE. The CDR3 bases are TGTGCCAGCTTTCAGGGCAGATTGAACACTGAAGCTTTCTTT. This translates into CASFQGRLNTEAFF.

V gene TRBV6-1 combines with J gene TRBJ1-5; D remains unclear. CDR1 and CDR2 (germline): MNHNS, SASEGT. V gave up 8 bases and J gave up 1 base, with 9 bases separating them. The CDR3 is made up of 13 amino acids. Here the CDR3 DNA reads TGTGCCAGCGCGGGGTCAAGCAATCAGCCCCAGCATTTT. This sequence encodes CASAGSSNQPQHF.

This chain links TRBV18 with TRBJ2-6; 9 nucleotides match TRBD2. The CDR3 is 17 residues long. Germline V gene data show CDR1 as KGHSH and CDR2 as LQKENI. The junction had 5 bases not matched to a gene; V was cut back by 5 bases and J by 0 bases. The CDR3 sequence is CASSGSSGNSGANVLTF. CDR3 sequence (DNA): TGTGCCAGCTCAGGGTCTAGCGGGAACTCTGGGGCCAACGTCCTGACTTTC.

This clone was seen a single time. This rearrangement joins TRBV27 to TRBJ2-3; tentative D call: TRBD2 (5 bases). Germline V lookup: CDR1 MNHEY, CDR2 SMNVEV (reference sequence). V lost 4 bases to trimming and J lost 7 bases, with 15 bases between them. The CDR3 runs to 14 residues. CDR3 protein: CASSSTGNSYTQYF. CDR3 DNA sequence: TGTGCCAGCAGTTCTACCGGGAACTCTTATACGCAGTATTTT.

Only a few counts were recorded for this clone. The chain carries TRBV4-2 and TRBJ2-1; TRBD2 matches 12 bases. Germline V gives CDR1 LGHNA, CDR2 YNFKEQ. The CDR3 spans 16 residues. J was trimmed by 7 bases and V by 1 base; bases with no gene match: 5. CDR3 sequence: CASSQASGRAGNEQFF. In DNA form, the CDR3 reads TGTGCCAGCAGCCAAGCTAGCGGGAGGGCCGGAAATGAGCAGTTCTTC.

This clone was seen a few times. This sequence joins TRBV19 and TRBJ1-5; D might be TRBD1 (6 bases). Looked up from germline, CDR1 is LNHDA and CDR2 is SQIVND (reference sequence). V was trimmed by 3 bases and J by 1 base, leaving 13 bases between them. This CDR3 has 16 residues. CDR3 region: CASSMGQGLSNQPQHF. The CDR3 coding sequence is TGTGCCAGTAGTATGGGGCAGGGGTTAAGCAATCAGCCCCAGCATTTT.

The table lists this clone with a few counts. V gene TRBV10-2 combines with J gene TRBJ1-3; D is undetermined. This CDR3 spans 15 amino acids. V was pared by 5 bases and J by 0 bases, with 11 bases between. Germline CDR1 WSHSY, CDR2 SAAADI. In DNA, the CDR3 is TGCGCCAGCAGTCCGGCGGGGAACTCTGGAAACACCATATATTTT. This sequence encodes CASSPAGNSGNTIYF.